The next 17 T cell receptor beta chains were all read from a single sample in a study of Ad26.COV2.S vaccination and SARS-CoV-2 variants (dated by TCRdb to about 2021). Library generation was performed with the immunoSEQ multiplex PCR assay. Entries here come from immuneACCESS through TCRdb and include only in-frame sequences with V and J called. Some clones fail to appear in such tables; in the studies checked, an unresolved V gene covers under half of the shortfall, and the cause of the remainder is unknown. This sample lists roughly 350,000 clones; around 89% were detected once. Roughly 6% of the sample belongs to the ten largest clones. The treatment or condition label here, explained by the study, means: over 15 received Ad26.COV2.S at low or high dose, single or two shots; about 5 received placebo; per-sample allocation not given. Repertoires of vaccine and placebo recipients were sequenced from samples collected on day 63 after the first injection.

Sequencing used peripheral blood, obtained in a trial of Ad26.COV2.S vaccine versus placebo. The receptors come from a person between 18 and 65 years old who received the Ad26.COV2.S COVID-19 vaccine or a placebo.

At least ten counts were recorded for this clone. This rearrangement joins TRBV4-2 to TRBJ2-7; 10 bases agree with TRBD2. The germline V gene has CDR1 LGHNA and CDR2 YNFKEQ. V gave up 0 bases and J gave up 2 bases; unmatched junction bases: 4. This CDR3 is 16 amino acids long. The chain's CDR3 is CASSQEWLAGAYEQYF. DNA of the CDR3: TGTGCCAGCAGCCAAGAGTGGCTAGCGGGGGCCTACGAGCAGTACTTC.

CDR3 protein: CASSQGPGEGGYEQYF. Here the CDR3 DNA reads TGCGCCAGCAGCCAAGGGCCGGGAGAGGGCGGTTACGAGCAGTACTTC. The rearrangement uses TRBV4-1 and TRBJ2-7; D is perhaps TRBD2 (6 bases). Trimming stripped 1 base from V and 4 bases from J, with 17 bases between. The CDR3 has 16 amino acids. CDR1 is MGHRA, CDR2 YSYEKL, per germline.

The V and J genes are TRBV7-8 and TRBJ1-5, with D possibly being TRBD1 (5 bases). Germline V gene data show CDR1 as SGHVS and CDR2 as FQNEAQ. The CDR3 totals 14 residues. The ends were cut back, 4 bases at V and 2 bases at J, with 9 bases in the middle. The CDR3 DNA reads TGTGCCAGCAGCTCCCGCAGGGGCAATCAGCCCCAGCATTTT. It translates to CASSSRRGNQPQHF.

The chain carries TRBV6-5 and TRBJ1-1; D is unresolved. V lost 6 bases and J lost 6, with 20 bases in between. The CDR3 is 15 residues long. Germline values: CDR1 MNHEY, CDR2 SVGAGI. CDR3 protein: CASSPPAAEVSEAFF. CDR3 coding DNA: TGTGCCAGCAGCCCCCCCGCCGCGGAGGTGTCTGAAGCTTTCTTT.

The chain joins TRBV7-7 to TRBJ2-5; 8 bases align to TRBD1. This CDR3 is 16 amino acids long. V lost 4 bases, J lost 2 bases, and 9 bases stayed unmatched. The germline CDR1 and CDR2 sequences are SSHAT and FNYEAQ (reference sequence). The CDR3 loop is CASSSGPRGLQETQYF. DNA for the CDR3: TGTGCCAGCAGCTCCGGCCCCAGGGGGCTTCAAGAGACCCAGTACTTC. The full variable domain, with the rest looked up from reference TRBV7-7 and TRBJ2-5, is GAGVSQSPRYKVTKRGQDVTLRCDPISSHATLYWYQQALGQGPEFLTYFNYEAQPDKSGLPSDRFSAERPEGSISTLTIQRTEQRDSAMYRCASSSGPRGLQETQYFGPGTRLLVL.

A single count supports this clone. As DNA, the CDR3 is TGTGCCAGCAGTCCCTTACAGGAAAAAGACGGAGCTTTCTTT. The encoded protein is CASSPLQEKDGAFF. The rearrangement joins TRBV5-4 to TRBJ1-1, with a weak D call TRBD1 (5 bases). Germline V CDR1 and CDR2: SGHNT, YYREEE (reference sequence). CDR3 length equals 14 residues. Trimming pared 5 bases from V and 10 bases from J, leaving 21 bases between.

V usage is TRBV10-3 and J usage is TRBJ1-1; D is perhaps TRBD1 (6 bases). V shed 6 bases and J shed 1 base, with 21 bases lying between them. Germline V gene lookup returns CDR1 ENHRY and CDR2 SYGVKD. This CDR3 spans 17 amino acids. The CDR3 sequence is CAIRPRGQGDWNTEAFF. Here the CDR3 DNA reads TGTGCCATCAGACCCCGGGGGCAGGGAGATTGGAACACTGAAGCTTTCTTT.

The chain links TRBV5-5 to TRBJ1-2, with D uncertain. This CDR3 is built from 11 residues. CDR1 is SGHKS and CDR2 is YYEKEE in the germline V gene (reference sequence). Trimming took off 0 bases at V and 7 bases at J, with 4 bases between the two ends. CDR3 sequence (DNA): TGTGCCAGCAGCTTGGAGATTGGCTACACCTTC. It codes for CASSLEIGYTF.

The chain employs TRBV5-4 and TRBJ1-6; possibly TRBD1 for D (6 bases). Germline CDR1 and CDR2: SGHNT and YYREEE (reference sequence). Trimming pared 3 bases from V and 9 bases from J, leaving 7 bases between. This CDR3 region has 12 residues. Written as DNA, the CDR3 is TGTGCCAGCAGCTGGGACACTTCACCCCTCCACTTT. It specifies CASSWDTSPLHF.

J is TRBJ1-2 and V is TRBV19; 7 nucleotides align to TRBD1. The CDR3 has 15 residues. V shed 3 bases and J 7 bases; nucleotides not matched to a gene: 11. Germline V CDR1 and CDR2: LNHDA, SQIVND (reference sequence). The CDR3 DNA sequence: TGTGCCAGTAGTATCACTAAGGGGGCGCGTGCTGGCTACACCTTC. It yields the protein CASSITKGARAGYTF. Drawing the rest from reference TRBV19 and TRBJ1-2, the complete variable domain is DGGITQSPKYLFRKEGQNVTLSCEQNLNHDAMYWYRQDPGQGLRLIYYSQIVNDFQKGDIAEGYSVSREKKESFPLTVTSAQKNPTAFYLCASSITKGARAGYTFGSGTRLTVV.

The J gene is TRBJ1-4, the V gene TRBV2, with 7 bases fitting TRBD1. CDR1 and CDR2 from the germline V gene are SNHLY and FYNNEI. The CDR3 covers 17 residues. V was clipped by 9 bases and J by 2 bases; unmatched bases: 15. The CDR3 sequence is CARGPGTDRATNEKLFF. CDR3 coding DNA: TGTGCCAGAGGTCCCGGGACAGATAGGGCCACTAATGAAAAACTGTTTTTT. The full variable domain, in which reference TRBV2 and TRBJ1-4 provide the parts outside the CDR3, is EPEVTQTPSHQVTQMGQEVILRCVPISNHLYFYWYRQILGQKVEFLVSFYNNEISEKSEIFDDQFSVERPDGSNFTLKIRSTKLEDSAMYFCARGPGTDRATNEKLFFGSGTQLSVL.

This clone is a singleton in its sample. J is TRBJ1-6 and V is TRBV6-5, with D uncertain. Trimming cost V 6 bases and J 7 bases, with 7 bases left between them. The CDR3 has 12 residues. Germline lookup yields CDR1 MNHEY and CDR2 SVGAGI. CDR3 sequence (DNA): TGTGCCAGCAGCCTCATGAATTCACCCCTCCACTTT. Encoded protein: CASSLMNSPLHF.

The chain joins TRBV5-8 to TRBJ1-2; D is unresolved. The V gene lost 1 base and the J gene lost 0 bases, with 13 bases spanning the gap. The CDR3 length is 16 residues. The germline V gene encodes CDR1 SGHTS and CDR2 YDEGEE. The CDR3 region has the DNA TGTGCCAGCAGCTTGTACCTTTTTAATTCTAACTATGGCTACACCTTC. Translating gives CASSLYLFNSNYGYTF.

J is TRBJ2-6 and V is TRBV5-4; D remains unclear. The germline CDR1 and CDR2 sequences are SGHNT and YYREEE (reference sequence). V dropped 2 bases and J dropped 4 bases, with 10 bases sitting between them. There are 15 residues in the CDR3. The CDR3 DNA sequence: TGTGCCAGCAGCTTCAAGCAGTCCGGGGCCAACGTCCTGACTTTC. It encodes CASSFKQSGANVLTF.

The chain joins TRBV6-1 to TRBJ1-5; D not resolved. The CDR3 is made up of 12 amino acids. V was pared by 1 base and J by 13 bases, with 11 bases between. The V gene's germline CDR1 is MNHNS and CDR2 SASEGT. The CDR3 is CASSEVLKTQHF. As DNA, the CDR3 is TGTGCCAGCAGTGAAGTTTTGAAGACACAGCATTTT.

This clone was detected ten times or more. The V call is TRBV4-2, the J call TRBJ2-3; 13 nucleotides align to TRBD2. The CDR3 loop spans 16 amino acids. CDR1 and CDR2 from the germline V gene are LGHNA and YNFKEQ. With 4 bases clipped from V and 4 bases from J, the junction kept 5 bases outside the gene matches. The CDR3 spells CASSPSLAGGADTQYF. As DNA, the CDR3 is TGTGCCAGCAGCCCGTCACTAGCGGGAGGGGCAGATACGCAGTATTTT.

J is TRBJ2-7 and V is TRBV19, with TRBD1 as a possible D gene (6 bases). Trimming took off 3 bases at V and 7 bases at J, with 13 bases between the two ends. Germline loops: CDR1 LNHDA, CDR2 SQIVND (reference sequence). This CDR3 comprises 13 residues. CDR3 bases: TGTGCCAGTAGTATCCGACAGGTGTCGGAGCAGTACTTC. Protein sequence: CASSIRQVSEQYF.